These T cell receptor beta chains were read from a single sample in a study of blood T cells in healthy people across ages. One entry per CDR3 protein results from TCRdb running MiXCR on the 5' RACE reads. Among about 1.6 million distinct CDR3 sequences listed, roughly 30% were seen once. The sample was blood. These receptors were collected from a woman in her twenties or thirties in good health. CDR3s include the opening cysteine and the closing phenylalanine or tryptophan. The order of the fields is J gene, clone size, D gene, V gene, CDR3 protein, CDR3 DNA. D genes are given only for firm matches. The size of a clone is reported for some rows only, either as once, few or many, or as a class for expanded clones.

>TRBJ2-1|-|-|TRBV6-5
CASRAGSGHEQFF
TGTGCCAGCAGGGCCGGAAGCGGACATGAGCAGTTCTTC
>TRBJ1-2|-|-|TRBV7-8
CASSFEGDRNYGYTF
TGTGCCAGCAGCTTTGAAGGGGATCGGAACTATGGCTACACCTTC
>TRBJ2-3|-|TRBD2|TRBV12-3/TRBV12-4
CASSVGGRAVRTDTQYF
TGTGCCAGCAGTGTGGGCGGGAGGGCAGTGAGGACAGATACGCAGTATTTT
>TRBJ1-2|-|-|TRBV27
CASSPYAGGASVGYGYTF
TGTGCCAGCAGTCCATACGCTGGGGGAGCCTCCGTGGGCTATGGCTACACCTTC
>TRBJ2-1|-|-|TRBV5-1
CASSVYDSYNEQFF
TGCGCCAGCAGCGTATATGACTCCTACAATGAGCAGTTCTTC
>TRBJ2-1|few|TRBD2|TRBV20-1
CSAKNLAGVNEQFF
TGCAGTGCCAAAAATCTAGCGGGGGTCAATGAGCAGTTCTTC
>TRBJ2-5|-|-|TRBV19
CAGGGRGRVETQYF
TGTGCCGGGGGGGGCAGGGGGCGCGTTGAGACCCAGTACTTC
>TRBJ2-7|-|TRBD1|TRBV20-1
CSARDWTDRDLPEQYF
TGCAGTGCTAGAGACTGGACAGACAGGGATCTTCCCGAGCAGTACTTC
>TRBJ1-2|few|-|TRBV7-8
CASSEGTQKNYGYTF
TGTGCCAGCAGCGAGGGGACACAGAAAAACTATGGCTACACCTTC
>TRBJ2-1|-|TRBD2|TRBV7-9
CASTKDLAGGDYNEQFF
TGTGCCAGCACTAAAGATCTAGCGGGAGGGGACTACAATGAGCAGTTCTTC